Included here is one TCR beta chain sequence, with context. The sample belongs to a study of blood T cell repertoires in COVID-19. The CDR3 has 11 residues. Profiled with immunoSEQ multiplex PCR; TCRdb holds only in-frame clones, not every one. This table has more than 350,000 clones, around nine tenths appearing once. The clonotype comes from a woman in her forties or fifties who had recovered from COVID-19. The sample consisted of PBMCs or T cells enriched from blood (not recorded which). The V call is TRBV21-1, the J call TRBJ2-5; TRBD2, as called in the table, went unchecked against the DNA. TRBV21-1 is tagged as a pseudogene. DNA for the CDR3: TGTGCCAGCAGGGGGGGAGAGACCCAGTACTTC. This encodes CASRGGETQYF.